These 24 T cell receptor beta chains were all obtained from the same sample, sequenced in a study of blood T cell repertoires in COVID-19. Sequencing used immunoSEQ multiplex PCR; TCRdb keeps in-frame clones, though not all of them. The profile shows about 210,000 clones, 65% to 90% of them singletons. Sequenced: peripheral blood. These receptors all come from a man in his fifties or sixties with active or convalescent COVID-19.

This clone was seen only a few times. The chain links TRBV6-5 to TRBJ1-5; D unclear. Deletions cut 4 bases from V and 0 bases from J, with 7 bases between. The CDR3 covers 14 residues. Germline V lookup: CDR1 MNHEY, CDR2 SVGAGI. The CDR3 DNA reads TGTGCCAGCAGTTCCGGTTATAGCAATCAGCCCCAGCATTTT. It codes for CASSSGYSNQPQHF.

The chain joins TRBV20-1 to TRBJ2-3; D might be TRBD2 (5 bases). Deletions cut 3 bases from V and 9 bases from J, with 13 bases between. The CDR3 spans 12 residues. Germline CDR1 and CDR2: DFQATT and SNEGSKA (reference sequence). The CDR3 loop is CSASPSPGTQYF. CDR3 DNA sequence: TGCAGTGCTAGTCCCAGCCCGGGAACGCAGTATTTT.

This chain uses TRBV2 with TRBJ1-5; 11 nucleotides align to TRBD1. The V and J ends lost 6 bases and 5 bases, in that order; junction bases with no gene match: 6. The CDR3 is 15 residues long. Germline assignment: CDR1 SNHLY and CDR2 FYNNEI. CDR3 DNA sequence: TGTGCCAGCAGCAAAGGGACAGGGGGTTATCAGCCCCAGCATTTT. Protein sequence: CASSKGTGGYQPQHF.

V is TRBV9 and J is TRBJ2-2; 7 bases line up with TRBD2. CDR1 SGDLS and CDR2 YYNGEE come from the germline V gene. The CDR3 loop spans 15 amino acids. V trimming: 3 bases; J trimming: 6 bases; junction bases outside the gene matches: 8. CDR3 region: CASSASQAGPGELFF. The CDR3 region has the DNA TGTGCCAGCAGCGCTTCCCAAGCGGGGCCCGGGGAGCTGTTTTTT.

The gene calls are TRBV27 and TRBJ1-6; 7 bases are shared with TRBD1. Trimming cost V 3 bases and J 3 bases; bases outside gene matches: 5. Per the germline V gene, CDR1 is MNHEY and CDR2 is SMNVEV (reference sequence). The CDR3 extends over 16 amino acids. The CDR3 DNA follows: TGTGCCAGCAGTTTCCTCGGGACAGACTATAATTCACCCCTCCACTTT. Amino acids: CASSFLGTDYNSPLHF.

The chain carries TRBV24-1 and TRBJ2-1; D is unclear. The germline V gene has CDR1 KGHDR and CDR2 SFDVKD. This CDR3 spans 13 amino acids. The V gene lost 2 bases and the J gene lost 7 bases, with 8 bases spanning the gap. CDR3 in amino acids: CATSDSLRNEQFF. The CDR3 nucleotides read TGTGCCACCAGTGATTCCCTTCGTAATGAGCAGTTCTTC.

CDR3 region: CASSSDITGELFF. In DNA form, the CDR3 reads TGTGCCAGCAGCTCTGACATTACCGGGGAGCTGTTTTTT. This chain links TRBV13 with TRBJ2-2, with D hard to call. The CDR3 has 13 amino acids. V lost 4 bases, J lost 5 bases, and 8 bases lay in between. Germline V lookup: CDR1 PRHDT, CDR2 FYEKMQ (reference sequence).

The gene calls are TRBV5-4 and TRBJ2-5; 10 bases line up with TRBD1. V lost 3 bases, J lost 4 bases, and 0 bases stayed unmatched. There are 13 residues in the CDR3. Germline V lookup: CDR1 SGHNT, CDR2 YYREEE (reference sequence). The CDR3 region has the DNA TGTGCCAGCAGCTGGGACAGGGGAGAGACCCAGTACTTC. Protein sequence: CASSWDRGETQYF.

This clone was picked up one time. The rearrangement joins TRBV24-1 to TRBJ2-2, with D possibly matching TRBD1 (5 bases). In germline, CDR1 is KGHDR, CDR2 SFDVKD. The CDR3 totals 13 residues. V lost 8 bases and J lost 5, with 11 bases in between. In DNA, the CDR3 is TGTGCCACCACTGAAGGGGATACCGGGGAGCTGTTTTTT. This sequence encodes CATTEGDTGELFF.

The chain joins TRBV9 to TRBJ2-1; 7 nucleotides line up with TRBD2. CDR3 length equals 16 residues. Trimming took 0 bases from V and 5 from J; bases not matched to a gene: 8. Per germline, CDR1 SGDLS and CDR2 YYNGEE. Written as DNA, the CDR3 is TGTGCCAGCAGCGTAGGAGCGGGAACCTGGGACAATGAGCAGTTCTTC. Its translation: CASSVGAGTWDNEQFF.

The chain joins TRBV30 to TRBJ1-3; D remains unclear. Germline V gives CDR1 GTSNPN, CDR2 SVGIG (reference sequence). V lost 5 bases and J lost 2, with 16 bases in between. CDR3 length equals 15 residues. Here the CDR3 reads CAWVELEQAGNTIYF. The CDR3, as DNA: TGTGCCTGGGTTGAGTTGGAGCAAGCTGGAAACACCATATATTTT.

V usage is TRBV12-3 or TRBV12-4 and J usage is TRBJ2-3; TRBD2 is a possible D gene (5 bases). Trimming took 11 bases from V and 5 from J, leaving 17 bases between them. The CDR3 has 13 residues. The CDR3 region has the DNA TGTGCCTGTTCGGTGCAGGCGGGAGATACGCAGTATTTT. Translating it yields CACSVQAGDTQYF.

The chain is built from TRBV4-1 and TRBJ2-5, with 9 nucleotides matching TRBD2. The CDR3 has 16 amino acids. V dropped 1 base and J dropped 4; count of bases not matched to a gene: 7. Germline CDR1 is MGHRA and CDR2 is YSYEKL. CDR3 nucleotides: TGCGCCAGCAGCCAAGGCGAAGCGGGGGGTGGAGAGACCCAGTACTTC. Protein product: CASSQGEAGGGETQYF.

The CDR3 sequence: CASSQTSGRFTDTQYF. The CDR3 nucleotides read TGTGCCAGCAGCCAGACTAGCGGGAGGTTCACAGATACGCAGTATTTT. The chain uses TRBV3-1 (or the pseudogene TRBV3-2) and TRBJ2-3; TRBD2 matches 13 bases. The CDR3 runs to 16 residues. Trimming cost V 3 bases and J 2 bases; bases outside gene matches: 2. Germline V gene data show CDR1 as LGHDT and CDR2 as YNNKEL (reference sequence).

V gene TRBV10-3 combines with J gene TRBJ1-2, with D perhaps matching TRBD1 (5 bases). The germline V gene encodes CDR1 ENHRY and CDR2 SYGVKD. Deletions cut 3 bases from V and 8 bases from J, with 19 bases between. The CDR3 runs 15 residues. CDR3: CAISDRVPIGRGYTF. Here the CDR3 DNA reads TGTGCCATCAGTGACAGGGTCCCCATAGGTCGGGGCTACACCTTC.

This clone was counted only a few times. The genes are TRBV7-2 and TRBJ1-6; D call uncertain. The V end was cut by 1 base, the J end by 13 bases, with 14 bases between. The CDR3 covers 14 residues. Germline-derived CDR1 and CDR2 are SGHTA and FQGNSA. CDR3 nucleotide sequence: TGTGCCAGCAGCTTAGGGACCGCCGGGGTGCCCCTCCACTTT. As protein: CASSLGTAGVPLHF.

The rearrangement links TRBV7-8 to TRBJ2-4; D possibly corresponds to TRBD1 (6 bases). Germline CDR1 is SGHVS and CDR2 is FQNEAQ. This CDR3 has 17 residues. V dropped 0 bases and J dropped 1 base, with 13 bases sitting between them. The CDR3 region is CASSLAGAGAAKNIQYF. The CDR3 nucleotides read TGTGCCAGCAGCTTAGCGGGGGCAGGAGCCGCCAAAAACATTCAGTACTTC. The whole variable domain, filled in from reference TRBV7-8 and TRBJ2-4, reads GAGVSQSPRYKVAKRGQDVALRCDPISGHVSLFWYQQALGQGPEFLTYFQNEAQLDKSGLPSDRFFAERPEGSVSTLKIQRTQQEDSAVYLCASSLAGAGAAKNIQYFGAGTRLSVL.

This chain connects TRBV9 to TRBJ2-3; 7 nucleotides line up with TRBD2. The V segment lost 1 base and the J segment 3 bases; nucleotides outside the gene matches: 2. Germline lookup yields CDR1 SGDLS and CDR2 YYNGEE. The CDR3 runs 14 residues. CDR3 residues: CASSVMGGTDTQYF. Here the CDR3 DNA reads TGTGCCAGCAGCGTAATGGGGGGGACAGATACGCAGTATTTT.

This clone was observed a single time. The chain couples TRBV24-1 to TRBJ2-7, with 9 bases identical to TRBD1. Trimming took 3 bases from V and 1 from J; bases not matched to a gene: 6. Germline values: CDR1 KGHDR, CDR2 SFDVKD. The CDR3 covers 16 residues. The chain's CDR3 is CATSDRDRAGSYEQYV. DNA of the CDR3: TGTGCCACCAGTGATAGGGACAGGGCGGGATCCTACGAGCAGTACGTC.

CDR3 sequence (DNA): TGCGCCAGCAGCCAGACAGGGGATGGCTACACCTTC. Residues: CASSQTGDGYTF. The chain uses TRBV4-1 and TRBJ1-2; 8 bases fit TRBD1. This CDR3 comprises 12 residues. V lost 3 bases to trimming and J lost 6 bases; unmatched junction nucleotides: 0. Germline-derived CDR1 and CDR2 are MGHRA and YSYEKL.

The chain uses TRBV25-1 and TRBJ1-6, with 7 bases fitting TRBD1. The CDR3 length is 14 residues. Germline V gives CDR1 MGHDK, CDR2 SYGVNS. With V trimmed by 3 bases and J by 10 bases, 6 bases remained unmatched. DNA for the CDR3: TGTGCCAGCAGTGAGTGGCAGGGGGGATCACCCCTCCACTTT. Encoded protein: CASSEWQGGSPLHF.

The chain uses TRBV2 and TRBJ2-7; 7 bases match TRBD1. This CDR3 has 13 residues. V dropped 4 bases and J dropped 2; count of bases not matched to a gene: 2. In germline, CDR1 is SNHLY, CDR2 FYNNEI. The CDR3 loop reads CASSAGTAYEQYF. The DNA of the CDR3 is TGTGCCAGCAGTGCAGGGACAGCCTACGAGCAGTACTTC.

This clone was picked up one time. The V gene is TRBV6-5, the J gene TRBJ2-1, with 10 nucleotides matching TRBD2. Germline-derived CDR1 and CDR2 are MNHEY and SVGAGI. This CDR3 is 13 amino acids long. The trim removed 6 bases at V and 8 bases at J, leaving 4 bases unmatched. CDR3 amino acids: CASRRAGGDEQFF. CDR3 in DNA: TGTGCCAGCAGAAGAGCGGGGGGGGATGAGCAGTTCTTC.

The chain uses TRBV6-1 and TRBJ1-1; unclear D gene. CDR1 and CDR2 from the germline V gene are MNHNS and SASEGT. This CDR3 is built from 13 residues. The ends were cut back, 2 bases at V and 1 base at J, with 5 bases in the middle. In DNA, the CDR3 is TGTGCCAGCAGTGAAAGCCAGAACACTGAAGCTTTCTTT. Its protein is CASSESQNTEAFF.